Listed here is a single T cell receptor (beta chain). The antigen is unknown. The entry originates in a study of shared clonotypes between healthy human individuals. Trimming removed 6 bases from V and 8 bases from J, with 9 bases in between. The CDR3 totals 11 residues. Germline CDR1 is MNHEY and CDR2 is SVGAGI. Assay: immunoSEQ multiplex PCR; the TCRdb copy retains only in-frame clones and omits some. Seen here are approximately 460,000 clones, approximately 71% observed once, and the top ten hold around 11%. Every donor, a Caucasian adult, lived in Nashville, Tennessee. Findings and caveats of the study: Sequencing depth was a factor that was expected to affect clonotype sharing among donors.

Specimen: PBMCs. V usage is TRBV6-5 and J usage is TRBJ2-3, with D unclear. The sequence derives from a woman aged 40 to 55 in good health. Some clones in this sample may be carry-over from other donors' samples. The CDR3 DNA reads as TGTGCCAGCAGGACCTCAAGTACGCAGTATTTT. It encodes CASRTSSTQYF.